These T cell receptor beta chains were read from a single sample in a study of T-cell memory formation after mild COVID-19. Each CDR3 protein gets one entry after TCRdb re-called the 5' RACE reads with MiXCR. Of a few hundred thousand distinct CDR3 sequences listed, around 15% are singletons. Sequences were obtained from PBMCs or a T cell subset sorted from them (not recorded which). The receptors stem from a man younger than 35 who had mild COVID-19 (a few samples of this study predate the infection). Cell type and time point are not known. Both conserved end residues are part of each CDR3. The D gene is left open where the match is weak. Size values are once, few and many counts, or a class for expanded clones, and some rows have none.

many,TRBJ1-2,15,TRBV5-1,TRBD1,CASSWTGDIYYGYTF,TGCGCCAGCAGCTGGACAGGGGATATCTACTATGGCTACACCTTC
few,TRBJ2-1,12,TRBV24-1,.,CATSGGYDEQFF,TGTGCCACCAGTGGCGGGTATGATGAGCAGTTCTTC
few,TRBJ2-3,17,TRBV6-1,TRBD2,CASSGRLTSGELDTQYF,TGTGCCAGCAGTGGCCGTTTGACTAGCGGGGAATTAGATACGCAGTATTTT
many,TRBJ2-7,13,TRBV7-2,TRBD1,CASSLGDRSEQYF,TGTGCCAGCAGCTTAGGGGACAGGAGCGAGCAGTACTTC
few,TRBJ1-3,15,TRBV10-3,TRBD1,CAISGTGGRGNTIYF,TGTGCCATCAGCGGGACAGGGGGCCGAGGAAACACCATATATTTT
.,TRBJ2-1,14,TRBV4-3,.,CASSQDRSTNEQFF,TGCGCCAGCAGCCAAGATAGATCGACGAATGAGCAGTTCTTC
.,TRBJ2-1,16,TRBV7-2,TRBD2,CASSLDHGGGYNEQFF,TGTGCCAGCAGCTTAGATCACGGGGGGGGATACAATGAGCAGTTCTTC
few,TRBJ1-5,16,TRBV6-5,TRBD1,CASSPGQEFGGQPQHF,TGTGCCAGCAGTCCGGGACAGGAGTTTGGAGGTCAGCCCCAGCATTTT
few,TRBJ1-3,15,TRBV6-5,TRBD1,CASSYAMTGGNTIYF,TGTGCCAGCAGTTACGCCATGACAGGGGGAAACACCATATATTTT
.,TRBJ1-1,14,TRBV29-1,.,CSVGSGHKNTEAFF,TGCAGCGTTGGCTCCGGACACAAGAACACTGAAGCTTTCTTT
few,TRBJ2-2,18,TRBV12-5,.,CASGLVNIPHMNTGELFF,TGTGCTAGTGGTTTGGTAAACATCCCACACATGAACACCGGGGAGCTGTTTTTT
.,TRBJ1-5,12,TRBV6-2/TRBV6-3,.,CASRDDYQPQHF,TGTGCCAGCAGGGACGACTATCAGCCCCAGCATTTT
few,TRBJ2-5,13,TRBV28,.,CASSPSGRGTQYF,TGTGCCAGCAGTCCGTCAGGCAGGGGGACCCAGTACTTC
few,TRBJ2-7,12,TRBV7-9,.,CASSLGAPEQYF,TGTGCCAGCAGCTTAGGGGCCCCCGAGCAGTACTTC
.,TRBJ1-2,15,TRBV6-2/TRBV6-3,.,CASSPPGRTNYGYTF,TGTGCCAGCAGCCCCCCAGGGAGAACAAACTATGGCTACACCTTC
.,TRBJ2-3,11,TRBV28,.,CAGQGTDTQYF,TGTGCTGGCCAGGGAACAGATACGCAGTATTTT
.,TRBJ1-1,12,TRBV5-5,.,CASSSNRAEAFF,TGTGCCAGCAGCAGTAACAGGGCTGAAGCTTTCTTT
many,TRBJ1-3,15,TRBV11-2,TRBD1,CASSPSPGTGIPIYF,TGTGCCAGCAGCCCCTCCCCCGGGACAGGTATCCCCATATATTTT
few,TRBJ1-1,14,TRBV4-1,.,CASSQVGSGPEAFF,TGCGCCAGCAGCCAAGTGGGAAGTGGGCCTGAAGCTTTCTTT
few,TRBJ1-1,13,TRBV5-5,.,CASSYTGNPEAFF,TGTGCCAGCAGCTATACAGGGAACCCTGAAGCTTTCTTT
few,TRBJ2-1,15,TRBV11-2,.,CASLFGGGPYNEQFF,TGTGCCAGCCTATTCGGAGGGGGCCCCTACAATGAGCAGTTCTTC
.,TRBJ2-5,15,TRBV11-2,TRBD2,CASSFRLAGVETQYF,TGTGCCAGCAGCTTTCGGCTAGCGGGGGTGGAGACCCAGTACTTC
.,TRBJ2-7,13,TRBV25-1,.,CASSETTGREQYF,TGTGCCAGCAGTGAAACTACAGGGCGCGAGCAGTACTTC
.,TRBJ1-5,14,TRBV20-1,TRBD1,CSARAGGREQPQHF,TGCAGTGCTAGAGCAGGGGGGAGAGAACAGCCCCAGCATTTT
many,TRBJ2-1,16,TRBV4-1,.,CASSPLIQPRYNEQFF,TGCGCCAGCAGCCCTTTAATCCAGCCGCGGTACAATGAGCAGTTCTTC
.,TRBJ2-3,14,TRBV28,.,CASSQTSSTDTQYF,TGTGCCAGCAGTCAGACGTCTAGCACAGATACGCAGTATTTT
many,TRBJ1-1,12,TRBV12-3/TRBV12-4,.,CASSFSQAEAFF,TGTGCCAGCAGTTTCAGTCAGGCTGAAGCTTTCTTT
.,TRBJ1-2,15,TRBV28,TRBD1,CASSTGQGADYGYTF,TGTGCCAGCAGCACCGGACAGGGGGCCGACTATGGCTACACCTTC
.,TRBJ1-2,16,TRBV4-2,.,CSSSQGQGSPFYGYTF,TGTTCCAGCAGCCAAGGCCAGGGCAGTCCCTTCTATGGCTACACCTTC
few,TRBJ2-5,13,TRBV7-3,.,CASSSVAKETRYF,TGTGCCAGCAGCTCGGTTGCTAAAGAGACCCGGTACTTC
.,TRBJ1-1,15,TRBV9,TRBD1,CASSEGSPGGTEAFF,TGTGCCAGCAGCGAGGGGAGTCCAGGGGGGACTGAAGCTTTCTTT
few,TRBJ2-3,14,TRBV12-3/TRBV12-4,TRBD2,CASRKRGSTDTQYF,TGTGCCAGCAGGAAGCGGGGGAGTACAGATACGCAGTATTTT
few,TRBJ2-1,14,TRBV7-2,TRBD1,CASSGRDRGNEQFF,TGTGCCAGCAGCGGCCGGGACAGGGGCAATGAGCAGTTCTTC
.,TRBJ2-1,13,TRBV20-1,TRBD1,CSALRTGLGEQFF,TGCAGTGCCCTTCGGACAGGGCTAGGTGAGCAGTTCTTC
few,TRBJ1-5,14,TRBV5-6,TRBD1,CASRRQGQGQPQHF,TGTGCCAGCCGGAGACAGGGGCAAGGACAGCCCCAGCATTTT
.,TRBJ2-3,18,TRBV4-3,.,CASSQARDLQGGTDTQYF,TGCGCCAGCAGCCAAGCACGGGACCTACAAGGGGGGACAGATACGCAGTATTTT
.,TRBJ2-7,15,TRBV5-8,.,CASSLGDTYSYEQYF,TGTGCCAGCAGCTTGGGGGACACTTACTCCTACGAGCAGTACTTC
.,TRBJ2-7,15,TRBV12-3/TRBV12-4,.,CASSFGAGLSYEQYF,TGTGCCAGCAGCTTTGGGGCAGGCCTCTCCTACGAGCAGTACTTC
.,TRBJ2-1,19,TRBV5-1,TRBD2,CASSLVVLAGGATYNEQFF,TGCGCCAGCAGCTTGGTAGTACTAGCGGGGGGCGCCACCTACAATGAGCAGTTCTTC
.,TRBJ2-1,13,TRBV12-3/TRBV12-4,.,CASSPGIYNEQFF,TGTGCCAGCAGTCCCGGGATTTACAATGAGCAGTTCTTC